One sample yielded the 26 T cell receptor beta chains listed below, sequenced in a study of beta chain features in type 1 diabetes. Every isolated RNA sample was fully reverse transcribed, so sequencing captured expressed TCRB transcripts. Sequencing used immunoSEQ multiplex PCR; TCRdb keeps in-frame clones, though not all of them. The sample contains fewer than 150,000 clones, less than 9% of which appear only once. The sample was central memory CD4+ T cells from blood. The source is a woman in her 30s in good health.

Here the CDR3 DNA reads TGTGCCAGTAGTATCCCCGGACAGGGCAACGGCTACACCTTC. Protein product: CASSIPGQGNGYTF. The chain combines TRBV19 with TRBJ1-2; 8 nucleotides agree with TRBD1. This CDR3 has 14 residues. Germline V lookup: CDR1 LNHDA, CDR2 SQIVND (reference sequence). V shed 3 bases and J 8 bases; nucleotides not matched to a gene: 8.

This clone came up a few times. The rearrangement uses TRBV19 and TRBJ1-2; D unclear. CDR1 and CDR2 (germline): LNHDA, SQIVND (reference sequence). Trimming left V 6 bases short and J 4 bases short, with 3 bases between. The CDR3 contains 10 residues. The CDR3 nucleotides read TGTGCCAGTAGCTCCTATGGCTACACCTTC. Its protein product is CASSSYGYTF.

This clone was detected many times. V gene TRBV29-1 combines with J gene TRBJ2-7, with 7 bases fitting TRBD1. This CDR3 has 14 amino acids. V trimming: 7 bases; J trimming: 0 bases; junction bases outside the gene matches: 9. Germline V gene data show CDR1 as SQVTM and CDR2 as ANQGSEA. The CDR3 here is CSAKGQRSSYEQYF. The CDR3 DNA reads as TGCAGCGCGAAGGGACAGAGGAGCTCCTACGAGCAGTACTTC.

This clone was counted a few times. V and J are TRBV18 and TRBJ2-3, with D uncertain. V dropped 4 bases and J dropped 0 bases, with 5 bases sitting between them. This CDR3 region has 13 residues. The germline V gene has CDR1 KGHSH and CDR2 LQKENI. The CDR3 loop is CASSRASTDTQYF. Written as DNA, the CDR3 is TGTGCCAGCTCACGAGCAAGCACAGATACGCAGTATTTT.

This clone was counted ten times or more. The V call is TRBV4-3, the J call TRBJ2-3; a possible D gene is TRBD2 (6 bases). Germline V gives CDR1 LGHNA, CDR2 YSLEER. The CDR3 contains 16 residues. V gave up 6 bases and J gave up 6 bases, with 22 bases separating them. The CDR3 DNA is TGCGCCAGCAGTCTAATCCGGGACGGAGGGATTGATACGCAGTATTTT. Its translation is CASSLIRDGGIDTQYF.

This clone occurred a few times. This chain joins TRBV25-1 and TRBJ2-7; 12 nucleotides match TRBD2. The ends lost 1 base at V and 2 bases at J; junction bases unmatched: 6. The CDR3 covers 17 residues. CDR1 MGHDK and CDR2 SYGVNS come from the germline V gene. CDR3 DNA sequence: TGTGCCAGCAGTGAATGGGCTAGCGGGAGGGCCGCCTACGAGCAGTACTTC. Protein product: CASSEWASGRAAYEQYF.

This clone was detected a few times. The chain links TRBV9 to TRBJ2-1; the D is unclear. The CDR3 contains 14 residues. V was pared by 10 bases and J by 5 bases, with 19 bases between. From germline, CDR1 is SGDLS and CDR2 YYNGEE. DNA for the CDR3: TGTGCCGAGTCCAGTGTGAGGTATGACAATGAGCAGTTCTTC. As protein: CAESSVRYDNEQFF.

This clone was counted many times. This sequence joins TRBV15 and TRBJ1-4; D remains unclear. Germline CDR1 LNHNV, CDR2 YYDKDF (reference sequence). V shed 0 bases and J shed 0 bases, with 5 bases lying between them. The CDR3 runs to 15 residues. The CDR3 loop is CATSRDSATNEKLFF. DNA for the CDR3: TGTGCCACCAGCAGAGATTCAGCAACTAATGAAAAACTGTTTTTT.

This clone came up a few times. CDR3 sequence reads: CASKKGTGAFPNTEAFF. The CDR3 bases are TGTGCCAGTAAAAAAGGGACAGGGGCGTTCCCGAACACTGAAGCTTTCTTT. The chain combines TRBV19 with TRBJ1-1; 10 nucleotides match TRBD1. The CDR3 consists of 17 residues. With 7 bases clipped from V and 1 base from J, the junction kept 12 bases outside the gene matches. Germline V lookup: CDR1 LNHDA, CDR2 SQIVND (reference sequence).

The V call is TRBV28, the J call TRBJ2-7; TRBD2 agrees at 10 bases. Per germline, CDR1 MDHEN and CDR2 SYDVKM. Trimming cost V 4 bases and J 12 bases; bases outside gene matches: 12. The CDR3 spans 14 residues. The CDR3 DNA reads as TGTGCCAGCAGTTCTAGCGGGAGAGCCCTTCTGTGGTACTTC. This sequence encodes CASSSSGRALLWYF. Complete variable domain (other parts from reference TRBV28 and TRBJ2-7): DVKVTQSSRYLVKRTGEKVFLECVQDMDHENMFWYRQDPGLGLRLIYFSYDVKMKEKGDIPEGYSVSREKKERFSLILESASTNQTSMYLCASSSSGRALLWYFGPGTRLTVT.

This chain links TRBV6-1 with TRBJ1-5; D is unresolved. This CDR3 region has 13 residues. V was shortened by 7 bases and J by 3 bases, with 10 bases between the two germline ends. The V gene's germline CDR1 is MNHNS and CDR2 SASEGT. The CDR3 nucleotides read TGTGCCAGCAAGAGGGCAGTCAATCAGCCCCAGCATTTT. It specifies CASKRAVNQPQHF.

This clone showed up just a few times. This rearrangement joins TRBV7-8 to TRBJ1-5; TRBD1 aligns across 7 bases. Unmatched junction bases numbered 1, after V lost 0 bases and J lost 2 bases. The germline V gene has CDR1 SGHVS and CDR2 FQNEAQ. This CDR3 contains 15 residues. The CDR3 reads CASSLAGTGNQPQHF. The DNA of the CDR3 is TGTGCCAGCAGCTTAGCCGGGACAGGCAATCAGCCCCAGCATTTT.

This clone was seen a handful of times. The V gene is TRBV23-1, the J gene TRBJ2-1; TRBD2 matches at 11 bases. TRBV23-1 is reported as an ORF; its role is uncertain. This CDR3 is 20 amino acids long. Trimming took 1 base from V and 6 from J; bases not matched to a gene: 17. The CDR3 loop is CASSQLGVAGGPARPNEQFF. CDR3 nucleotide sequence: TGCGCCAGCAGTCAATTGGGAGTAGCGGGAGGGCCCGCTAGACCCAATGAGCAGTTCTTC.

The chain links TRBV4-3 to TRBJ1-1; a weak D match, TRBD1 (5 bases). Germline-derived CDR1 and CDR2 are LGHNA and YSLEER. The CDR3 length is 14 residues. Trimming pared 4 bases from V and 6 bases from J, leaving 15 bases between. In DNA form, the CDR3 reads TGCGCCAGCAGCCGCCAGATCGGGGGGGCTGAAGCTTTCTTT. This gives the protein CASSRQIGGAEAFF.

This clone was counted a few times. The V gene is TRBV27, the J gene TRBJ2-7; 7 bases align to TRBD1. The length of the CDR3 is 14 residues. V shed 5 bases, J shed 0 bases, and the junction held 4 bases outside the gene matches. Per germline, CDR1 MNHEY and CDR2 SMNVEV (reference sequence). CDR3 bases: TGTGCCAGCAGTCACGGGGACAGCTCCTACGAGCAGTACTTC. Its protein is CASSHGDSSYEQYF.

The CDR3 loop is CASTRGGRSYEQYF. In DNA, the CDR3 is TGTGCCAGCACCCGTGGGGGGAGGAGCTACGAGCAGTACTTC. V and J are TRBV6-6 and TRBJ2-7; tentative D call: TRBD2 (6 bases). V was shortened by 7 bases and J by 3 bases, with 16 bases between the two germline ends. Germline values: CDR1 MNHNY, CDR2 SVGAGI (reference sequence). CDR3 size: 14 residues.

This clone was found a few times. The rearrangement joins TRBV28 to TRBJ2-5, with 10 bases matching TRBD2. V lost 4 bases, J lost 4 bases, and 12 bases stayed unmatched. The CDR3 covers 17 residues. Germline CDR1 and CDR2: MDHEN and SYDVKM. The CDR3 sequence: CASSSPVVAGGGETQYF. DNA for the CDR3: TGTGCCAGCAGTTCCCCAGTAGTAGCGGGAGGCGGAGAGACCCAGTACTTC.

V and J are TRBV9 and TRBJ2-1, with 9 nucleotides matching TRBD1. The germline gives CDR1 SGDLS, CDR2 YYNGEE. The J segment lost 7 bases and the V segment lost 2 bases, leaving 4 bases of the junction unmatched. This CDR3 contains 14 residues. The CDR3 here is CASSVGQGGNEQFF. CDR3 in DNA: TGTGCCAGCAGCGTGGGACAGGGCGGGAATGAGCAGTTCTTC.

This clone came up a few times. V usage is TRBV18 and J usage is TRBJ1-5, with 10 bases lining up with TRBD1. Germline CDR1 and CDR2: KGHSH and LQKENI. V lost 5 bases, J lost 6 bases, and 1 base stayed unmatched. CDR3 length: 13 residues. CDR3 sequence: CASSWTGGQPQHF. The CDR3 coding sequence is TGTGCCAGCTCATGGACAGGGGGTCAGCCCCAGCATTTT.

This clone was seen more than once but under ten times. One junction end disagrees with the germline gene, perhaps due to a read error. The gene calls are TRBV5-1 and TRBJ2-2, with TRBD2 identical over 9 bases. This CDR3 contains 16 residues. The germline V gene has CDR1 SGHRS and CDR2 YFSETQ. The chain's CDR3 is CASSLVPSGNAGELFF. In DNA form, the CDR3 reads TGCGCCAGCAGCTTGGTGCCTAGCGGGAACGCCGGGGAGCTGTTTTTT.

This clone occurred many times. The CDR3 is CSVATGQGGYEQYF. CDR3 nucleotides: TGCAGCGTGGCGACCGGACAGGGTGGGTACGAGCAGTACTTC. The rearrangement links TRBV29-1 to TRBJ2-7; 8 nucleotides agree with TRBD1. The CDR3 has 14 residues. Per the germline V gene, CDR1 is SQVTM and CDR2 is ANQGSEA. The J segment lost 4 bases and the V segment lost 6 bases, leaving 11 bases of the junction unmatched.

Ten or more counts support this clone. The genes are TRBV14 and TRBJ2-1; 12 bases align to TRBD2. This CDR3 comprises 16 residues. The germline V gene has CDR1 SGHDN and CDR2 FVKESK. V dropped 4 bases and J dropped 2; count of bases not matched to a gene: 3. In DNA form, the CDR3 reads TGTGCCAGCAGCCCGCGACTAGCGGGAGCCTACAATGAGCAGTTCTTC. This gives the protein CASSPRLAGAYNEQFF.

This clone has a handful of counts. The CDR3 is CASSYSGQGTYNEQFF. In nucleotides, the CDR3 is TGTGCCAGCAGTTACTCAGGACAGGGGACCTACAATGAGCAGTTCTTC. This chain uses TRBV6-6 with TRBJ2-1; 9 bases match TRBD1. This CDR3 contains 16 residues. CDR1 is MNHNY and CDR2 is SVGAGI in the germline V gene (reference sequence). V shed 0 bases, J shed 2 bases, and the junction held 2 bases outside the gene matches.

The sample holds a few counts of this clone. The V gene is TRBV28, the J gene TRBJ2-5; 9 bases line up with TRBD1. Germline CDR1 reads MDHEN; CDR2 reads SYDVKM. V shed 6 bases, J shed 5 bases, and the junction held 7 bases outside the gene matches. This CDR3 is 14 amino acids long. The CDR3 sequence is CASRSGTGWETQYF. In DNA form, the CDR3 reads TGTGCCAGCAGGTCCGGGACAGGGTGGGAGACCCAGTACTTC.

This clone was seen ten or more times. The junction departs from germline at one end; a sequencing error may be responsible. The J gene is TRBJ2-1, the V gene TRBV7-7, with TRBD1 matching 10 bases. The CDR3 spans 15 residues. Germline V gives CDR1 SSHAT, CDR2 FNYEAQ (reference sequence). CDR3 sequence (DNA): TGTGCTAGCAGCTTAGACAGGGGGCCCTACAATGAGCAGTTCTTC. Protein sequence: CASSLDRGPYNEQFF.

The CDR3 spells CASGGPNSGSLYF. In DNA form, the CDR3 reads TGTGCCAGCGGGGGGCCAAATAGCGGGAGTCTGTACTTC. The V and J genes are TRBV9 and TRBJ2-4; 9 positions agree with TRBD2. The CDR3 consists of 13 residues. CDR1 SGDLS and CDR2 YYNGEE come from the germline V gene. V trimming: 7 bases; J trimming: 15 bases; junction bases outside the gene matches: 14.